These 10 T cell receptor beta chains originate from one sample sequenced in a study of response to subunit inactivated influenza vaccine. TCRdb re-called the RT-PCR reads through MiXCR, storing one row per CDR3 protein. The sample yields hundreds of thousands of distinct CDR3 sequences, 15% to 17% seen once. The source material was PBMCs from blood, sampled 11 to 12 days after vaccination. These receptors came from a man aged 50-59 years who received an inactivated influenza vaccine.

This clonotype turned up a few times. The chain joins TRBV6-1 to TRBJ2-7, with 7 bases identical to TRBD1. V was clipped by 5 bases and J by 3 bases; unmatched bases: 13. This CDR3 region has 16 residues. Germline assignment: CDR1 MNHNS and CDR2 SASEGT. The CDR3 DNA is TGTGCCAGCAGTACCCCTTGGGGACAGTTTAACTACGAGCAGTACTTC. Its protein product is CASSTPWGQFNYEQYF.

V and J are TRBV14 and TRBJ2-1, with TRBD2 as a possible D gene (5 bases). Between the trimmed V and J ends, which lost 0 bases and 10 bases, there was a span of 7 bases. The CDR3 is 12 amino acids. Germline V lookup: CDR1 SGHDN, CDR2 FVKESK. The CDR3 DNA follows: TGTGCCAGCAGCCAAGACGAGCGGGAGCAGTTCTTC. Protein: CASSQDEREQFF.

This clonotype was seen only a few times. The J gene is TRBJ2-1, the V gene TRBV7-8, with 10 bases identical to TRBD2. The CDR3 runs to 15 residues. After removal of 5 bases from V and 6 bases from J, the junction contained 7 bases not matched to a gene. Germline CDR1 SGHVS, CDR2 FQNEAQ. This chain's CDR3 is CASSDKRGGPNEQFF. CDR3 sequence (DNA): TGTGCCAGCAGCGATAAGCGGGGGGGCCCCAATGAGCAGTTCTTC.

In its sample, this clonotype was seen a few times. CDR3 in DNA: TGTGCCAGCAGCCCCGGGGGGGCCGGGGAGACCCAGTACTTC. It yields the protein CASSPGGAGETQYF. The rearrangement uses TRBV4-2 and TRBJ2-5, with 8 positions matching TRBD2. The CDR3 is made up of 14 amino acids. V was pared by 4 bases and J by 5 bases, with 6 bases of the junction left unmatched. The germline gives CDR1 LGHNA, CDR2 YNFKEQ.

This clonotype was counted ten times or more. The chain recombines TRBV5-1 with TRBJ2-3, with TRBD1 matching 8 bases. Looked up from germline, CDR1 is SGHRS and CDR2 is YFSETQ. This CDR3 has 13 amino acids. The trim removed 5 bases at V and 5 bases at J, leaving 4 bases unmatched. The chain's CDR3 is CASRKQGGDTQYF. In DNA form, the CDR3 reads TGCGCCAGCAGAAAACAGGGGGGAGATACGCAGTATTTT.

The chain uses TRBV6-5 and TRBJ1-2; D perhaps matches TRBD1 (5 bases). The CDR3 covers 16 residues. Germline values: CDR1 MNHEY, CDR2 SVGAGI. The V and J ends lost 4 bases and 7 bases respectively, with 22 bases between them. DNA for the CDR3: TGTGCCAGCAGTTCTACCCCAGCAGGGAATAAGGGTGGCTACACCTTC. Translated: CASSSTPAGNKGGYTF.

This clonotype was counted between two and nine times. The chain couples TRBV6-6 to TRBJ1-4, with D unresolved. CDR3 size: 12 residues. Germline V lookup: CDR1 MNHNY, CDR2 SVGAGI (reference sequence). V lost 8 bases and J lost 8, with 12 bases in between. The DNA of the CDR3 is TGTGCCAGCGCAGACCCGGGGGAAAAACTGTTTTTT. This sequence encodes CASADPGEKLFF.

This chain uses TRBV5-1 with TRBJ2-2; D gene uncertain. The V gene's germline CDR1 is SGHRS and CDR2 YFSETQ. The V and J ends lost 4 bases and 4 bases respectively, with 23 bases between them. The CDR3 consists of 18 residues. Here the CDR3 reads CASSPVGRKLSFTGELFF. The CDR3 DNA sequence: TGCGCCAGCAGCCCGGTGGGCAGAAAATTATCCTTCACCGGGGAGCTGTTTTTT.

The table lists this clonotype with a count of one. Being one base from a much bigger clone, this may be a read error. The rearrangement joins TRBV7-9 to TRBJ2-5; D is perhaps TRBD2 (5 bases). Germline CDR1 reads SEHNR; CDR2 reads FQNEAQ (reference sequence). This CDR3 spans 13 amino acids. The CDR3 bases are TGTGTCAGCAGAAGTCTCGTAGCGGAGACCCAGTACTTC. Protein product: CVSRSLVAETQYF.

This rearrangement joins TRBV7-9 to TRBJ2-7; a possible D gene is TRBD1 (5 bases). The length of the CDR3 is 15 residues. Trimming removed 7 bases from V and 2 bases from J, with 18 bases in between. The germline gives CDR1 SEHNR, CDR2 FQNEAQ (reference sequence). The CDR3 loop reads CASTIEGREPYEQYF. CDR3 in DNA: TGTGCCAGCACCATCGAAGGCAGGGAACCCTACGAGCAGTACTTC.